These T cell receptor beta chains were read from a single sample in a study of early T cells in non-severe SARS-CoV-2 infection. Using its own MiXCR run on the 5' RACE reads, TCRdb lists one record per CDR3 protein. The table lists 20,000 to 30,000 distinct CDR3 sequences, around 4% of them singletons. The material sequenced was whole blood. These receptor sequences come from an adult who was a healthcare worker with PCR-confirmed SARS-CoV-2 infection or an uninfected control (not recorded which). Each CDR3 is given with its conserved first and last residue. The order of the fields is clone size, V gene, J gene, D gene, CDR3 protein, CDR3 DNA. A D gene is named only where the DNA matches it firmly. Only part of the rows carry a size: once, few, many, or a class if the clone is expanded.

size: many; V: TRBV19; J: TRBJ2-4; D: .; CDR3: CASSSRTKKNIQYF; DNA: TGTGCCAGTAGTTCCCGGACTAAAAAAAACATTCAGTACTTC
size: many; V: TRBV5-4; J: TRBJ2-7; D: TRBD2; CDR3: CASSPTTSGRYYEQYF; DNA: TGTGCCAGCAGCCCAACGACTAGCGGGAGGTATTACGAGCAGTACTTC
size: many; V: TRBV7-8; J: TRBJ2-1; D: .; CDR3: CASSLYLTHNEQFF; DNA: TGTGCCAGCAGCTTATACTTGACTCACAATGAGCAGTTCTTC
size: many; V: TRBV20-1; J: TRBJ1-2; D: .; CDR3: CSATEYGYTF; DNA: TGCAGTGCTACCGAATATGGCTACACCTTC
size: many; V: TRBV9; J: TRBJ1-2; D: .; CDR3: CASSPGATANYGYTF; DNA: TGTGCCAGCAGCCCCGGTGCGACGGCTAACTATGGCTACACCTTC
size: many; V: TRBV7-2; J: TRBJ2-7; D: .; CDR3: CASSLEVVAGSYEQYF; DNA: TGTGCCAGCAGCTTAGAGGTTGTGGCGGGTAGCTACGAGCAGTACTTC
size: many; V: TRBV6-5; J: TRBJ2-7; D: TRBD2; CDR3: CASTRGGAKNEQYF; DNA: TGTGCCAGCACCCGCGGGGGGGCAAAGAACGAGCAGTACTTC
size: few; V: TRBV7-2; J: TRBJ2-3; D: .; CDR3: CASSFYTDTQYF; DNA: TGTGCCAGCAGCTTCTACACAGATACGCAGTATTTT
size: many; V: TRBV11-2; J: TRBJ2-5; D: .; CDR3: CASSLHQGGETQYF; DNA: TGTGCCAGCAGCTTACATCAGGGCGGAGAGACCCAGTACTTC
size: many; V: TRBV5-1; J: TRBJ2-7; D: TRBD1; CDR3: CASSPARTGGANYEQYF; DNA: TGCGCCAGCAGCCCCGCCCGGACAGGGGGCGCAAACTACGAGCAGTACTTC
size: few; V: TRBV6-4; J: TRBJ2-1; D: .; CDR3: CASTGGGPSDEQFF; DNA: TGTGCCAGCACCGGCGGGGGCCCTAGCGATGAGCAGTTCTTC
size: many; V: TRBV6-4; J: TRBJ2-2; D: TRBD1; CDR3: CASSDSGQGDTGELFF; DNA: TGTGCCAGCAGTGACTCTGGACAGGGAGACACCGGGGAGCTGTTTTTT
size: many; V: TRBV29-1; J: TRBJ2-7; D: TRBD2; CDR3: CSVRGTRGAYEQYF; DNA: TGCAGCGTTCGCGGGACGCGGGGGGCCTACGAGCAGTACTTC
size: many; V: TRBV19; J: TRBJ1-3; D: .; CDR3: CASSRGSSGNTIYF; DNA: TGTGCCAGTAGTCGCGGGTCCTCTGGAAACACCATATATTTT
size: .; V: TRBV15; J: TRBJ2-3; D: .; CDR3: CATSRDPQGTDTQYF; DNA: TGTGCCACCAGCAGAGATCCACAGGGCACAGATACGCAGTATTTT
size: many; V: TRBV29-1; J: TRBJ2-7; D: .; CDR3: CSVEDQKDGSLSYEQYF; DNA: TGCAGCGTTGAAGATCAGAAGGATGGCAGCCTCTCCTACGAGCAGTACTTC
size: many; V: TRBV18; J: TRBJ1-4; D: TRBD1; CDR3: CASSPPAGGGEKLFF; DNA: TGTGCCAGCTCACCACCTGCAGGGGGTGGTGAAAAACTGTTTTTT
size: many; V: TRBV3-1; J: TRBJ2-7; D: TRBD1; CDR3: CASSVPGQGNYEQYF; DNA: TGTGCCAGCTCTGTACCGGGACAGGGGAACTACGAGCAGTACTTC
size: .; V: TRBV5-5; J: TRBJ1-4; D: .; CDR3: CASSGGRPTNEKLFF; DNA: TGTGCCAGCAGCGGGGGACGCCCAACTAATGAAAAACTGTTTTTT
size: many; V: TRBV7-2; J: TRBJ2-7; D: TRBD2; CDR3: CASLRELAGAEQYF; DNA: TGTGCCAGCTTGAGAGAACTAGCGGGAGCCGAGCAGTACTTC
size: many; V: TRBV6-6; J: TRBJ2-7; D: TRBD2; CDR3: CASSSARTSGHYEQYF; DNA: TGTGCCAGCAGTTCGGCCCGGACTAGCGGACACTACGAGCAGTACTTC
size: few; V: TRBV11-3; J: TRBJ2-1; D: TRBD2; CDR3: CASSPRLAGVNEQFF; DNA: TGTGCCAGCAGCCCACGACTAGCGGGAGTAAATGAGCAGTTCTTC
size: few; V: TRBV4-1; J: TRBJ2-7; D: .; CDR3: CASGQSSTGAYEQYF; DNA: TGCGCCAGCGGCCAATCTTCGACAGGAGCCTACGAGCAGTACTTC
size: .; V: TRBV20-1; J: TRBJ1-1; D: TRBD1; CDR3: CSATTGALNTEAFF; DNA: TGCAGTGCAACGACAGGGGCCTTGAACACTGAAGCTTTCTTT
size: many; V: TRBV19; J: TRBJ1-5; D: .; CDR3: CASSRQRNQPQHF; DNA: TGTGCCAGTTCTCGACAGCGCAATCAGCCCCAGCATTTT
size: .; V: TRBV6-2/TRBV6-3; J: TRBJ1-6; D: TRBD1; CDR3: CASSQRQGQDSPLHF; DNA: TGTGCCAGCAGTCAGCGACAGGGGCAGGATTCACCCCTCCACTTT
size: many; V: TRBV7-9; J: TRBJ2-5; D: TRBD1; CDR3: CASRDRGRVETQYF; DNA: TGTGCCAGCAGAGACAGGGGACGGGTCGAGACCCAGTACTTC
size: many; V: TRBV21-1; J: TRBJ2-5; D: .; CDR3: CASSKASSARQETQYF; DNA: TGTGCCAGCAGCAAAGCTTCTAGCGCCCGTCAAGAGACCCAGTACTTC
size: many; V: TRBV7-2; J: TRBJ2-4; D: .; CDR3: CASSLAGAKNIQYF; DNA: TGTGCCAGCAGCTTAGCGGGAGCCAAAAACATTCAGTACTTC
size: many; V: TRBV7-2; J: TRBJ2-5; D: TRBD1; CDR3: CASSSRQGGVETQYF; DNA: TGTGCCAGCAGCTCCCGACAGGGTGGAGTGGAGACCCAGTACTTC
size: medium-sized; V: TRBV12-3/TRBV12-4; J: TRBJ1-5; D: .; CDR3: CASSPDSSNQPQHF; DNA: TGTGCCAGCAGTCCTGACAGTAGCAATCAGCCCCAGCATTTT
size: few; V: TRBV14; J: TRBJ1-1; D: .; CDR3: CASSQDPGKNTEAFF; DNA: TGTGCCAGCAGCCAAGATCCAGGCAAGAACACTGAAGCTTTCTTT
size: many; V: TRBV7-3; J: TRBJ2-5; D: .; CDR3: CASSWRGGETQYF; DNA: TGTGCCAGCAGCTGGCGAGGCGGAGAGACCCAGTACTTC
size: .; V: TRBV25-1; J: TRBJ2-7; D: .; CDR3: CASSEYRPGPVGHEQYF; DNA: TGTGCCAGCAGTGAATATAGGCCCGGTCCCGTAGGGCACGAGCAGTACTTC
size: .; V: TRBV4-2; J: TRBJ2-3; D: .; CDR3: CASTDVSNQPDTQYF; DNA: TGTGCCAGCACCGACGTCTCCAACCAGCCAGATACGCAGTATTTT
size: .; V: TRBV3-1; J: TRBJ1-2; D: TRBD1; CDR3: CASSPGQGYGYTF; DNA: TGTGCCAGCAGCCCTGGACAGGGCTATGGCTACACCTTC
size: few; V: TRBV29-1; J: TRBJ1-1; D: .; CDR3: CSVEPQGRGEAFF; DNA: TGCAGCGTTGAACCTCAGGGGAGAGGGGAAGCTTTCTTT
size: few; V: TRBV20-1; J: TRBJ2-3; D: .; CDR3: CSGQITDTQYF; DNA: TGCAGTGGACAGATCACAGATACGCAGTATTTT
size: many; V: TRBV6-5; J: TRBJ1-1; D: TRBD1; CDR3: CASSYGPTGLNTEAFF; DNA: TGTGCCAGCAGTTACGGACCGACAGGGCTGAACACTGAAGCTTTCTTT
size: many; V: TRBV4-2; J: TRBJ2-2; D: .; CDR3: CASSQDRGGGSLRDKAGELFF; DNA: TGTGCCAGCAGCCAAGATAGAGGTGGTGGTTCTTTGCGGGATAAGGCCGGGGAGCTGTTTTTT
size: few; V: TRBV6-2/TRBV6-3; J: TRBJ2-2; D: .; CDR3: CASRGTVTGELFF; DNA: TGTGCCAGCAGAGGGACGGTCACCGGGGAGCTGTTTTTT
size: many; V: TRBV7-9; J: TRBJ1-1; D: .; CDR3: CASSLGLSGNTEAFF; DNA: TGTGCCAGCAGCTTAGGTCTTAGCGGGAACACTGAAGCTTTCTTT
size: many; V: TRBV11-2; J: TRBJ2-7; D: TRBD2; CDR3: CASSLSSGRNEQYF; DNA: TGTGCCAGCAGCTTATCTAGCGGGAGGAACGAGCAGTACTTC
size: many; V: TRBV29-1; J: TRBJ1-2; D: TRBD1; CDR3: CSVKQGAYYGYTF; DNA: TGCAGCGTGAAACAGGGGGCTTACTATGGCTACACCTTC
size: many; V: TRBV6-6; J: TRBJ1-3; D: .; CDR3: CASSYSSVGSGNTIYF; DNA: TGTGCCAGCAGTTACTCCTCGGTGGGGTCTGGAAACACCATATATTTT
size: few; V: TRBV6-6; J: TRBJ2-1; D: TRBD2; CDR3: CASRTGTSGMNEQFF; DNA: TGTGCCAGCAGGACCGGGACTAGCGGGATGAATGAGCAGTTCTTC
size: many; V: TRBV7-8; J: TRBJ2-1; D: .; CDR3: CASSPWGSGTYNEQFF; DNA: TGTGCCAGCAGCCCCTGGGGTAGCGGAACCTACAATGAGCAGTTCTTC
size: many; V: TRBV14; J: TRBJ2-7; D: .; CDR3: CASSPGRGQYF; DNA: TGTGCCAGCAGCCCCGGTCGAGGGCAGTACTTC
size: few; V: TRBV7-8; J: TRBJ2-3; D: .; CDR3: CASSLVSSTDTQYF; DNA: TGTGCCAGCAGCTTAGTGAGCAGCACAGATACGCAGTATTTT
size: many; V: TRBV6-5; J: TRBJ2-1; D: TRBD2; CDR3: CASSYAGPSGDYNEQFF; DNA: TGTGCCAGCAGTTACGCCGGACCTAGCGGCGACTACAATGAGCAGTTCTTC
size: many; V: TRBV4-2; J: TRBJ1-4; D: .; CDR3: CASSQALHPARKLFF; DNA: TGTGCCAGCAGCCAAGCTCTCCATCCGGCCAGAAAACTGTTTTTT
size: many; V: TRBV5-6; J: TRBJ1-1; D: .; CDR3: CASSLYRGNTEAFF; DNA: TGTGCCAGCAGCTTGTATCGCGGGAACACTGAAGCTTTCTTT
size: few; V: TRBV29-1; J: TRBJ2-7; D: .; CDR3: CSVSWDIYEQYF; DNA: TGCAGCGTTTCGTGGGATATCTACGAGCAGTACTTC
size: many; V: TRBV7-9; J: TRBJ2-7; D: TRBD1; CDR3: CASEGQGAYEQYF; DNA: TGTGCCAGCGAGGGACAGGGGGCCTACGAGCAGTACTTC
size: many; V: TRBV27; J: TRBJ1-1; D: .; CDR3: CASGQTPNTEAFF; DNA: TGTGCCAGCGGACAGACTCCGAACACTGAAGCTTTCTTT